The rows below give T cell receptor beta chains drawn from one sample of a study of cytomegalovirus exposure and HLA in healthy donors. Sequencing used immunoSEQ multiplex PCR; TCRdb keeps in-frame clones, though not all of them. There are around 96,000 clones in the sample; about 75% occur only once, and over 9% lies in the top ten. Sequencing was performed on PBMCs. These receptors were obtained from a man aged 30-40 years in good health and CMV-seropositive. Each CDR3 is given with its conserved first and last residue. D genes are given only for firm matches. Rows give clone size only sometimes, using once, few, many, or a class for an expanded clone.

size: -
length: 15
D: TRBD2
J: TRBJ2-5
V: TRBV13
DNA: TGTGCCAGCAGCTTAAGGAGCGGGGCTGGAGAGACCCAGTACTTC
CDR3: CASSLRSGAGETQYF

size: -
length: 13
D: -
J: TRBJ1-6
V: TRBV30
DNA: TGTGCCTGGAGCGTGGGAGGGGATTCACCCCTCCACTTT
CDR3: CAWSVGGDSPLHF

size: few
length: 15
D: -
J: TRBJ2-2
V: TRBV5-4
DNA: TGTGCCAGCAGCTTCACACCCGAGAACACCGGGGAGCTGTTTTTT
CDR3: CASSFTPENTGELFF

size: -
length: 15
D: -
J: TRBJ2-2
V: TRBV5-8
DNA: TGTGCCAGCAGCTTTTTGGGCCGAAACACCGGGGAGCTGTTTTTT
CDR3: CASSFLGRNTGELFF

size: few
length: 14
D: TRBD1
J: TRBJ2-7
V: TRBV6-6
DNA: TGTGCCAGCAGTCCCGACAGGGAGCCCTACGAGCAGTACTTC
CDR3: CASSPDREPYEQYF

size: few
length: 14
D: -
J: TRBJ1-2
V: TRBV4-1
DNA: TGCGCCAGCAGCCAAGAGGTGGGAGTCTATGGCTACACCTTC
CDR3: CASSQEVGVYGYTF

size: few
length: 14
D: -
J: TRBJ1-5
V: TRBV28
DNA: TGTGCCAGCAGTTTAAGGGTTGGGGCTCAGCCCCAGCATTTT
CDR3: CASSLRVGAQPQHF

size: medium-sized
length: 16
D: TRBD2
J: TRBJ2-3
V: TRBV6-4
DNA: TGTGCCAGCAGTGACTCGAGAACTAGCGGGGCAGATACGCAGTATTTT
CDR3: CASSDSRTSGADTQYF

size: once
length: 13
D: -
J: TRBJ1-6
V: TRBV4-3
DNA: TGCGCCAGCAGCCAAGGTCCCCTCTCACCCCTCCACTTT
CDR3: CASSQGPLSPLHF

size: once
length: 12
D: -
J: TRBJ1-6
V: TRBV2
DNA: TGTGCCAGCAGTGTGACAAATTCACCCCTCCACTTT
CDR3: CASSVTNSPLHF

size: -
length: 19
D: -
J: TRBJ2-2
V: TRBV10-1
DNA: TGCGCCAGCAGTGATGGGGAGCGAAAAACAATAACCGGACCCGGGGAGCTGTTTTTT
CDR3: CASSDGERKTITGPGELFF

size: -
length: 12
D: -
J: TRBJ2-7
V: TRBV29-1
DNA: TGCAGCTCCACAGGGTCCTCCTACGAGCAGTACTTC
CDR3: CSSTGSSYEQYF

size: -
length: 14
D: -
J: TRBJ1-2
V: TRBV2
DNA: TGTGCCAGCAGTGAAGCGCCAGGATCCTATGGCTACACCTTC
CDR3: CASSEAPGSYGYTF

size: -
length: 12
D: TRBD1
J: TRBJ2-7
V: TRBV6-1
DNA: TGTGCCAGCAGTTTTACAGGGGTGGAGCAGTACTTC
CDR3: CASSFTGVEQYF

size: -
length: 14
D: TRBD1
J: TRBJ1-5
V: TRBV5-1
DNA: TGCGCCAGCAGCCCCGGGACAGGGGAACAGCCCCAGCATTTT
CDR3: CASSPGTGEQPQHF

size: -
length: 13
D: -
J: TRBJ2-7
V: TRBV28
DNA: TGTGCCAGCACCCGGACAGTGCCCTACGAGCAGTACTTC
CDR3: CASTRTVPYEQYF

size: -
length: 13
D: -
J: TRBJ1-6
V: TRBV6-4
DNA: TGTGCCAGCACCCCAGGGGCGGGTTCACCCCTCCACTTT
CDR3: CASTPGAGSPLHF

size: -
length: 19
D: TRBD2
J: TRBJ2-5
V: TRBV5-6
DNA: TGTGCCAGCAGCGCTCCCGGGTACATCCCGGGGGGGGTTCAAGAGACCCAGTACTTC
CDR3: CASSAPGYIPGGVQETQYF

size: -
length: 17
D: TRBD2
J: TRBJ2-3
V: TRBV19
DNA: TGTGCCAGTAGTTCAGAGGTAGCGGGGGGGAGCACAGATACGCAGTATTTT
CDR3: CASSSEVAGGSTDTQYF

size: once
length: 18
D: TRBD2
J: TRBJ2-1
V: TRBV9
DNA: TGTGCCAGCAGCGTAGCTCGGCGGGGGGGCCCCCCATCCTGTGAGCAGTTCTTC
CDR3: CASSVARRGGPPSCEQFF

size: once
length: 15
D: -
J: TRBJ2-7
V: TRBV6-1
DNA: TGTGCCAGCAGTGAGTCGCGATTAAACTTCTACGAGCAGTACTTC
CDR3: CASSESRLNFYEQYF

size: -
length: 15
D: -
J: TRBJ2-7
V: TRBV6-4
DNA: TGTGCCAGGGACACCACAGGGCCCCTCTCCTACGAGCAGTACTTC
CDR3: CARDTTGPLSYEQYF

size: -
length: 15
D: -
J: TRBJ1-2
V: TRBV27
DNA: TGTGCCAGCAGTTTATCGACGACACCCAACTATGGCTACACCTTC
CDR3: CASSLSTTPNYGYTF

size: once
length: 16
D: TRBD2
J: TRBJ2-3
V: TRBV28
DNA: TGTGCCAGCAGTCCTAGCGGGGGCCGCTACACAGATACGCAGTATTTT
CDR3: CASSPSGGRYTDTQYF

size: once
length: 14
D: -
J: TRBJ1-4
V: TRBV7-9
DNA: TGTTCCAGCAGCTTCGGACAAACTAATGAAAAACTGTTTTTT
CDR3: CSSSFGQTNEKLFF

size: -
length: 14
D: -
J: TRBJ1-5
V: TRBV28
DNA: TGTGCCAGCAGTCCACGGGCAGGACTCCAGCCCCAGCATTTT
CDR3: CASSPRAGLQPQHF

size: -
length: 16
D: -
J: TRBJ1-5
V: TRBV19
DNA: TGTGCCAGTAGTACTCACTACAGGGACGTCGGTCAGCCCCAGCATTTT
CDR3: CASSTHYRDVGQPQHF

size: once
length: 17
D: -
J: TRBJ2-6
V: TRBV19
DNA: TGTGCCAGTATCCGCTTTGAGGGCGGGGCTGGGGCCAACGTCCTGACTTTC
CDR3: CASIRFEGGAGANVLTF

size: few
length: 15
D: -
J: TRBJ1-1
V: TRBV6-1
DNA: TGTGCCAGCAGTGAAGAACCGGGGACAAACACTGAAGCTTTCTTT
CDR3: CASSEEPGTNTEAFF

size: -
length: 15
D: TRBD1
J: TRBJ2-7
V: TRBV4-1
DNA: TGCGCCAGCAGCCAAGCTGGGACAGGGGGCTACGAGCAGTACTTC
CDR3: CASSQAGTGGYEQYF

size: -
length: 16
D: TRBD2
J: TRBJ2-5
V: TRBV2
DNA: TGTGCCAGCAGTCGGTCGGCTAGCGGGGGAGGGGAGACCCAGTACTTC
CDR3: CASSRSASGGGETQYF

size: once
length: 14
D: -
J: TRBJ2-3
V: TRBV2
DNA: TGTGCCAGCAGTGAACTGGCGGGGTCAGATACGCAGTATTTT
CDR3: CASSELAGSDTQYF

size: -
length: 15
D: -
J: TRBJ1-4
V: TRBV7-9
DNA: TGTGCCAGCAGCTTAGGGGCCATACCCTTCGAAAAACTGTTTTTT
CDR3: CASSLGAIPFEKLFF

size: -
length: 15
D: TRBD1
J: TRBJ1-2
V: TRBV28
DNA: TGTGCCAGCAGTTTATATCCCCGACAGGGAGGTGGCTACACCTTC
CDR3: CASSLYPRQGGGYTF

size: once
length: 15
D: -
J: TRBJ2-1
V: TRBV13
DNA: TGTGCCAGCAGCCACCGACTACTTGGGTACAATGAGCAGTTCTTC
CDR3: CASSHRLLGYNEQFF

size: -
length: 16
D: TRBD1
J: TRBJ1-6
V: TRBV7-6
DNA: TGTGCCAGCAGCTCCCGGACAGGGGATTATAATTCACCCCTCCACTTT
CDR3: CASSSRTGDYNSPLHF

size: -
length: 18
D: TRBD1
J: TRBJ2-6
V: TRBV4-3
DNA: TGCGCCAGCAGCCAAAATGGGGGGACAGGATCTGGGGCCAACGTCCTGACTTTC
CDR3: CASSQNGGTGSGANVLTF

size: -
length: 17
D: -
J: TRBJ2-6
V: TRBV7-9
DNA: TGTGCCAGCAGCGGACCGGGTAGGGGAACCGGGGCCAACGTCCTGACTTTC
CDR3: CASSGPGRGTGANVLTF

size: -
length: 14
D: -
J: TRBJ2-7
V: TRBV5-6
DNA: TGTGCCAGCAGCTTGGAGGGGCCCCACTACGAGCAGTACTTC
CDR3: CASSLEGPHYEQYF

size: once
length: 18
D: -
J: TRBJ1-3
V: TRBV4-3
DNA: TGCGCCAGCAGCCAAGAAATGGCTCGGGGGGTAAAAGGAAACACCATATATTTT
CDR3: CASSQEMARGVKGNTIYF

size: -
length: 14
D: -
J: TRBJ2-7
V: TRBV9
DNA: TGTGCCAGCAGCGTAGACGGCCGGGGGTCCGAGCAGTACTTC
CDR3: CASSVDGRGSEQYF

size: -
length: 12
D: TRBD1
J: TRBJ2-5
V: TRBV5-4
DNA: TGTGCCAGCAGAGGGACAGGGGAGACCCAGTACTTC
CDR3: CASRGTGETQYF

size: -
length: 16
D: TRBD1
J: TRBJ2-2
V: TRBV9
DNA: TGTGCCAGCAGCCCAGGGGGCAACCGAAGGACCGGGGAGCTGTTTTTT
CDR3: CASSPGGNRRTGELFF

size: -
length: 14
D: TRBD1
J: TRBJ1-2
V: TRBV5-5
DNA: TGTGCCAGCAGCTTCGCGACAGGGAACTATGGCTACACCTTC
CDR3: CASSFATGNYGYTF

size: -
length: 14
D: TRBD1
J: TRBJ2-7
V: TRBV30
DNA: TGTGCCTGGACCTCGGGACAGGGGGCGGGTGAGCAGTACTTC
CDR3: CAWTSGQGAGEQYF

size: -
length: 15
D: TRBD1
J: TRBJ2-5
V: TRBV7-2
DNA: TGTGCCAGCAGCTCGTCGTGGACAGGACAAGAGACCCAGTACTTC
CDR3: CASSSSWTGQETQYF

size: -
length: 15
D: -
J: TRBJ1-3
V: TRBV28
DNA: TGTGCCAGCAGGAAGTCCTCTGGCGGGGGAAACACCATATATTTT
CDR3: CASRKSSGGGNTIYF

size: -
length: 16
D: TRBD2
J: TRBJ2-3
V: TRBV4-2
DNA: TGTGCCAGCAGCCAGGGGATAGCGGGCGGCACAGATACGCAGTATTTT
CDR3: CASSQGIAGGTDTQYF

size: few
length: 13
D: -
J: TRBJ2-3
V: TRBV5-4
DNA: TGTGCCAGAAGCTTGCAGGGCACAGATACGCAGTATTTT
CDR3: CARSLQGTDTQYF

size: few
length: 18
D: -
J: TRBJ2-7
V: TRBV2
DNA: TGTGCCAGCAGTGAAGAGGTGGGGACGGGGGTAAGGGGTTACGAGCAGTACTTC
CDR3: CASSEEVGTGVRGYEQYF